The 24 T cell receptor beta chains presented below share a single source sample, sequenced in a study of CD8 T cells in ankylosing spondylitis. Study findings and constraints: What seemed typical of ankylosing spondylitis blood was a TCR beta motif built from 8 or 9 highly homologous variants.

These receptors have no known antigen. TCRdb re-derived calls from the 5' RACE reads in MiXCR, one entry per CDR3 protein. The data contain under 950,000 distinct CDR3 sequences, about 20% of them singletons. Sequencing was done on a sample of blood, either unsorted or a sorted T cell fraction (not recorded which). All receptors come from a male donor with ankylosing spondylitis.

In this sample, this clonotype turned up a few times. The chain joins TRBV18 to TRBJ2-5; TRBD2 might be the D (6 bases). V lost 4 bases and J lost 1, with 10 bases in between. This CDR3 contains 14 residues. Germline V gene sequence: CDR1 KGHSH, CDR2 LQKENI. CDR3 coding DNA: TGTGCCAGCTCACTCACTAGCCTCCAAGAGACCCAGTACTTC. This encodes CASSLTSLQETQYF.

This clonotype occurred a few times. V is TRBV2 and J is TRBJ1-4, with D unclear. Trimming pared 7 bases from V and 0 bases from J, leaving 0 bases between. Germline assignment: CDR1 SNHLY and CDR2 FYNNEI. The CDR3 is made up of 11 amino acids. Here the CDR3 reads CASTTNEKLFF. CDR3 sequence (DNA): TGTGCCAGCACAACTAATGAAAAACTGTTTTTT.

The chain employs TRBV27 and TRBJ2-5; D gene uncertain. Germline V lookup: CDR1 MNHEY, CDR2 SMNVEV (reference sequence). This CDR3 contains 13 residues. With 0 bases removed from V and 4 bases from J, the gap between germline ends came to 6 bases. CDR3 in amino acids: CASSLSQAETQYF. The DNA of the CDR3 is TGTGCCAGCAGTTTATCCCAAGCAGAGACCCAGTACTTC.

This clonotype was seen more than once but under ten times. The V and J genes are TRBV7-2 and TRBJ2-2; D gene ambiguous. Per germline, CDR1 SGHTA and CDR2 FQGNSA. Trimming removed 1 base at V and 4 bases at J, with 10 bases between. The CDR3 length is 15 residues. DNA of the CDR3: TGTGCCAGCAGCTTAGATCGCCGGGCCACCGGGGAGCTGTTTTTT. It specifies CASSLDRRATGELFF.

V is TRBV20-1 and J is TRBJ1-1; D uncertain. CDR1 is DFQATT and CDR2 is SNEGSKA in the germline V gene (reference sequence). This CDR3 has 12 residues. Deletions cut 3 bases from V and 5 bases from J, with 10 bases between. The CDR3 coding sequence is TGCAGTGCTAGGCGACGGGGAACTGAAGCTTTCTTT. It yields the protein CSARRRGTEAFF.

The V call is TRBV27, the J call TRBJ1-2, with TRBD1 identical over 8 bases. V lost 6 bases, J lost 4 bases, and 13 bases stayed unmatched. In germline, CDR1 is MNHEY, CDR2 SMNVEV (reference sequence). The CDR3 loop spans 16 amino acids. The CDR3 DNA follows: TGTGCCAGCAGATCACTAGGGGCAGGGACAGGCTATGGCTACACCTTC. It translates to CASRSLGAGTGYGYTF.

There are a few counts of this clonotype. The rearrangement joins TRBV20-1 to TRBJ2-4, with D perhaps matching TRBD1 (5 bases). Germline CDR1 DFQATT, CDR2 SNEGSKA (reference sequence). V was pared by 6 bases and J by 0 bases, with 18 bases between. CDR3 length: 16 amino acids. The CDR3 DNA reads as TGCAGTGCGAGTCCTTCCCAGGGCCTAGCCAAAAACATTCAGTACTTC. Translated, it gives CSASPSQGLAKNIQYF.

The sample holds a few counts of this clonotype. The J gene is TRBJ2-5, the V gene TRBV5-1, with unresolved D. The CDR3 contains 14 residues. The germline V and J ends were trimmed by 4 bases and 5 bases, with 15 bases remaining between them. CDR1 is SGHRS, CDR2 YFSETQ, per germline. The CDR3 reads CASSPSRQEETQYF. In DNA, the CDR3 is TGCGCCAGCAGCCCGTCCCGCCAGGAGGAGACCCAGTACTTC.

This chain links TRBV7-2 with TRBJ2-3; 7 bases fit TRBD2. Germline V gene lookup returns CDR1 SGHTA and CDR2 FQGNSA. The J segment lost 6 bases and the V segment lost 5 bases, leaving 11 bases of the junction unmatched. The CDR3 length is 15 residues. CDR3 bases: TGTGCCAGCAGCGATCGGACTAGGGTAGGCGATACGCAGTATTTT. It encodes CASSDRTRVGDTQYF.

The chain recombines TRBV7-3 with TRBJ1-1; D unclear. CDR1 SGHTA and CDR2 FQGTGA come from the germline V gene. Trimming cost V 4 bases and J 0 bases, with 12 bases left between them. The CDR3 contains 15 residues. The CDR3 sequence: CASSSDGDMNTEAFF. The CDR3 DNA follows: TGTGCCAGCAGCTCCGACGGAGATATGAACACTGAAGCTTTCTTT. Drawing the rest from reference TRBV7-3 and TRBJ1-1, the complete variable domain is GAGVSQTPSNKVTEKGKYVELRCDPISGHTALYWYRQSLGQGPEFLIYFQGTGAADDSGLPNDRFFAVRPEGSVSTLKIQRTERGDSAVYLCASSSDGDMNTEAFFGQGTRLTVV.

This clonotype was detected only a few times. The V gene is TRBV12-3 or TRBV12-4, the J gene TRBJ2-3, with 8 bases lining up with TRBD2. V trimming: 5 bases; J trimming: 1 base; junction bases outside the gene matches: 8. The CDR3 is 16 residues long. CDR3 sequence (DNA): TGTGCCAGCAGTGACCTCGGGGGGGCAGGCACAGATACGCAGTATTTT. This sequence encodes CASSDLGGAGTDTQYF.

This clonotype was counted a few times. The J gene is TRBJ2-2, the V gene TRBV4-3; 14 nucleotides agree with TRBD2. Germline values: CDR1 LGHNA, CDR2 YSLEER. After removal of 8 bases from V and 2 bases from J, the junction contained 7 bases not matched to a gene. This CDR3 is 17 amino acids long. The CDR3 here is CASAGTSGSTNTGELFF. The CDR3 nucleotides are TGCGCCAGCGCAGGGACTAGCGGGAGTACTAACACCGGGGAGCTGTTTTTT.

This chain links TRBV4-1 with TRBJ2-3; a weak D match, TRBD2 (6 bases). Trimming pared 2 bases from V and 6 bases from J, leaving 12 bases between. The CDR3 is 14 residues long. From germline, CDR1 is MGHRA and CDR2 YSYEKL. The CDR3 bases are TGCGCCAGCAGCCAACCTCCGGAGGGGGATACGCAGTATTTT. Translated, it gives CASSQPPEGDTQYF.

This clonotype has more than one count but fewer than ten. The chain joins TRBV10-3 to TRBJ1-2, with D possibly matching TRBD1 (6 bases). The CDR3 is 15 amino acids. Per germline, CDR1 ENHRY and CDR2 SYGVKD. Trimming took off 4 bases at V and 3 bases at J, with 15 bases between the two ends. The CDR3 loop reads CAISASQGLDYGYTF. DNA of the CDR3: TGTGCCATCAGTGCGTCGCAGGGGTTGGACTATGGCTACACCTTC.

This chain connects TRBV4-1 to TRBJ2-7, with D possibly matching TRBD2 (6 bases). The germline V gene has CDR1 MGHRA and CDR2 YSYEKL. The CDR3 totals 16 residues. Trimming removed 0 bases from V and 2 bases from J, with 14 bases in between. The CDR3 protein is CASSQDPWRGPYEQYF. The CDR3 coding sequence is TGCGCCAGCAGCCAAGATCCCTGGCGGGGCCCCTACGAGCAGTACTTC.

The chain combines TRBV12-3 or TRBV12-4 with TRBJ2-3; D possibly corresponds to TRBD2 (5 bases). This CDR3 comprises 14 residues. V was clipped by 6 bases and J by 2 bases, with 12 bases between them. CDR3 loop: CASRASPTTDTQYF. CDR3 sequence (DNA): TGTGCCAGCAGGGCTAGCCCGACCACAGATACGCAGTATTTT.

This clonotype has more than one count but fewer than ten. The CDR3 nucleotides read TGCGCCAGCAGCCAAGTCCATCAGGGGTACACTGAAGCTTTCTTT. It encodes CASSQVHQGYTEAFF. The chain is built from TRBV4-3 and TRBJ1-1, with D possibly TRBD1 on 6 matching bases. CDR1 and CDR2 from the germline V gene are LGHNA and YSLEER. The V gene lost 1 base and the J gene lost 3 bases, with 12 bases spanning the gap. The CDR3 is 15 residues long.

The gene calls are TRBV5-1 and TRBJ2-1; no clear D gene. V lost 4 bases and J 6 bases, leaving 8 bases between the germline ends. Germline V lookup: CDR1 SGHRS, CDR2 YFSETQ. The CDR3 runs to 12 residues. Here the CDR3 reads CASSQEANEQFF. The CDR3 DNA reads as TGCGCCAGCAGCCAGGAAGCCAATGAGCAGTTCTTC.

V is TRBV7-9 and J is TRBJ1-5, with D maybe TRBD1 (5 bases). This CDR3 is 13 amino acids long. Germline-derived CDR1 and CDR2 are SEHNR and FQNEAQ (reference sequence). Trimming removed 5 bases at V and 5 bases at J, with 10 bases between. The CDR3 nucleotides are TGTGCCAGCAGCGAAGTGGGGGATCAGCCCCAGCATTTT. This translates into CASSEVGDQPQHF.

This clonotype was seen a few times. This chain uses TRBV12-3 or TRBV12-4 with TRBJ2-1, with D hard to call. Trimming removed 5 bases from V and 6 bases from J, with 14 bases in between. The CDR3 runs 14 residues. Written as DNA, the CDR3 is TGTGCCAGCAGTAGATCGGCGCCGGGCAATGAGCAGTTCTTC. Translating gives CASSRSAPGNEQFF.

The V call is TRBV2, the J call TRBJ1-1, with D tentatively TRBD1 (6 bases). The ends were cut back, 8 bases at V and 1 base at J, with 17 bases in the middle. The CDR3 is 15 amino acids. Germline CDR1 is SNHLY and CDR2 is FYNNEI. The CDR3 DNA follows: TGTGCCAGCCTCAACAGGGCGGCAGGGAACACTGAAGCTTTCTTT. Encoded protein: CASLNRAAGNTEAFF. Supplemented by reference TRBV2 and TRBJ1-1, the full variable domain reads EPEVTQTPSHQVTQMGQEVILRCVPISNHLYFYWYRQILGQKVEFLVSFYNNEISEKSEIFDDQFSVERPDGSNFTLKIRSTKLEDSAMYFCASLNRAAGNTEAFFGQGTRLTVV.

The table lists this clonotype with a few counts. The V and J genes are TRBV27 and TRBJ2-7; the D gene is possibly TRBD1 (6 bases). This CDR3 is built from 15 residues. Germline V gene data show CDR1 as MNHEY and CDR2 as SMNVEV (reference sequence). Trimming took 6 bases from V and 3 from J, leaving 18 bases between them. The CDR3 region is CASRPTGSGYYEQYF. In DNA, the CDR3 is TGTGCCAGCAGACCGACAGGCTCGGGGTACTACGAGCAGTACTTC.

Remarks on this clonotype: A read error may be the cause here, since a much bigger clone is one base away. This chain links TRBV5-1 with TRBJ2-7, with a possible D match to TRBD1 (5 bases). Trimming removed 5 bases from V and 1 base from J, with 13 bases in between. CDR1 SGHRS and CDR2 YFSETQ come from the germline V gene. The CDR3 runs 14 residues. The CDR3 is CASRTDSKSYEQYF. The DNA for the CDR3 is TGCGCCAGCAGGACTGACAGTAAATCCTACGAGCAGTACTTC.

The chain couples TRBV4-1 to TRBJ2-7; 7 bases map to TRBD2. The CDR3 spans 15 residues. Trimming cost V 2 bases and J 3 bases; bases outside gene matches: 7. The V gene's germline CDR1 is MGHRA and CDR2 YSYEKL. CDR3 loop: CASSQSASGRYEQYF. The CDR3 region has the DNA TGCGCCAGCAGCCAATCGGCTAGCGGTCGCTACGAGCAGTACTTC.